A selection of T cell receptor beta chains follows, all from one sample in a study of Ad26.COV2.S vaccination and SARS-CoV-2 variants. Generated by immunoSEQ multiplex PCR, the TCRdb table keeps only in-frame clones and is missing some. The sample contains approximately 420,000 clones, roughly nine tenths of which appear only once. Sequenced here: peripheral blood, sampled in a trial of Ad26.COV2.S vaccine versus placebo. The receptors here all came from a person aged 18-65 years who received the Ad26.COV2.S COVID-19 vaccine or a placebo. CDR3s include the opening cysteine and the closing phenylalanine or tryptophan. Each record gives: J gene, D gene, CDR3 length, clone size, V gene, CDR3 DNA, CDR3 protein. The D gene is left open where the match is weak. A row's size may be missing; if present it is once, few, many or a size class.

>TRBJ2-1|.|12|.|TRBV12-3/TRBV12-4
TGTGCCAGCAGTTTACTTGGGAGTGAGCAGTTCTTC
CASSLLGSEQFF
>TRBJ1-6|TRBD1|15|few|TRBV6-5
TGTGCCAGCACCGACCCGGGACAGGGGGGTTCACCCCTCCACTTT
CASTDPGQGGSPLHF
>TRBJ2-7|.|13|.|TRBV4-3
TGCGCCAGCAGCCAGTTGGGTCTCGGTGAGCAGTACTTC
CASSQLGLGEQYF
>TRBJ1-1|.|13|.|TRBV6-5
TGTGCCAGCAGGATGACAGTACCAACTGAAGCTTTCTTT
CASRMTVPTEAFF
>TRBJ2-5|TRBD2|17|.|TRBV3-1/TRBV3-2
TGTGCCAGCAGCGTCCCACTAGCGGGGTCGTACCAAGAGACCCAGTACTTC
CASSVPLAGSYQETQYF
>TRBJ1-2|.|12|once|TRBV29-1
TGCAGCGTTAATAGGGGCGGATATGGCTACACCTTC
CSVNRGGYGYTF
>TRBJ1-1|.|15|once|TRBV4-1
TGCGCCAGCAGCCAACAACAGGGTTTGAACACTGAAGCTTTCTTT
CASSQQQGLNTEAFF
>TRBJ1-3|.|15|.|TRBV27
TGTGCCAGCACGCCTTCGAATTACTCTGGAAACACCATATATTTT
CASTPSNYSGNTIYF
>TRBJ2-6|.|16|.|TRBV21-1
TGTGCCAGCAGCCCCAGTAGCAGCTCTGGGGCCAACGTCCTGACTTTC
CASSPSSSSGANVLTF
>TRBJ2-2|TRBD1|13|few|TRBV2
TGTGCCAGCAGGCGGACAGGGGCCGGGGAGCTGTTTTTT
CASRRTGAGELFF
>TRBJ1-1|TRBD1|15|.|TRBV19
TGTGCCAGTAGTATTGGGACAGGCCGATTCACTGAAGCTTTCTTT
CASSIGTGRFTEAFF
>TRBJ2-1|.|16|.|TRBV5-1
TGCGCCAGCAACGAGGGGGACGGGAGCTCCTACAATGAGCAGTTCTTC
CASNEGDGSSYNEQFF
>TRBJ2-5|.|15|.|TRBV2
TGTGCCAGCAGTGAGGGGGCTAGCGGCCAAGAGACCCAGTACTTC
CASSEGASGQETQYF
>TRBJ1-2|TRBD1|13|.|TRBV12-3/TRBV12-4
TGTGCCAGCAGTATCAGGACAGGGAATGGCTACACCTTC
CASSIRTGNGYTF
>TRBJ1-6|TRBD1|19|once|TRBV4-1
TGCGCCAGCAGCCAAGATCGGGGGGCCCGGGACAGGGCCGGTTCACCCCTCCACTTT
CASSQDRGARDRAGSPLHF
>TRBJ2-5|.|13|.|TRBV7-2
TGTGCCAGCAGCTCCCCAGGGATAGAGACCCAGTACTTC
CASSSPGIETQYF
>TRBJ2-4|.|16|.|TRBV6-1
TGTGCCAGCAGTGAATCGATTGGGCAGGGGGGAAACATTCAGTACTTC
CASSESIGQGGNIQYF
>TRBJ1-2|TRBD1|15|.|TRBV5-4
TGTGCCAGCAGCAACGGACAGGAAGGCCACTATGGCTACACCTTC
CASSNGQEGHYGYTF
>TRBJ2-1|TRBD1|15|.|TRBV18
TGTGCCAGCGTGAGCGGGACAGGGGATTACAATGAGCAGTTCTTC
CASVSGTGDYNEQFF
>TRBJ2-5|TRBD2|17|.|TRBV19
TGTGCCAGTAGTATCTTTAGCGGGGGGGCCGTTGGAGAGACCCAGTACTTC
CASSIFSGGAVGETQYF
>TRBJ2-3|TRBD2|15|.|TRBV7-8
TGTGCCAGCAGCTTGACTAGCGGGGGTCCAGATACGCAGTATTTT
CASSLTSGGPDTQYF
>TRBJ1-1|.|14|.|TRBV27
TGTGCCAGCAGTTTATCGGGTGGGGGCACTGAAGCTTTCTTT
CASSLSGGGTEAFF
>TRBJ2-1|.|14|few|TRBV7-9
TGTGCCAGCAGCCCTGACTCCATTGGGAATGAGCAGTTCTTC
CASSPDSIGNEQFF
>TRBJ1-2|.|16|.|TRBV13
TGTGCCAGCAGCTTAAATCTGCGGGGACCTGCCTATGGCTACACCTTC
CASSLNLRGPAYGYTF
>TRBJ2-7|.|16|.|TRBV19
TGTGCCCTTTTCCTTGATCAGGGGCAGGGCACCTACGAGCAGTACTTC
CALFLDQGQGTYEQYF
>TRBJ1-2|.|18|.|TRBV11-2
TGTGCCAGCAGCTTCAACCGACGGACCACACAACTCAACTATGGCTACACCTTC
CASSFNRRTTQLNYGYTF
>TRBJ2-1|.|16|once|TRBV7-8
TGTGCCAGCAGCCAGGCCTACTGGAGCTCCTACAATGAGCAGTTCTTC
CASSQAYWSSYNEQFF
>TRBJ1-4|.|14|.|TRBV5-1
TGCGCCAGCAGCTTGGACAGTACTAATGAAAAACTGTTTTTT
CASSLDSTNEKLFF
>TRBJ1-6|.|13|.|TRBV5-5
TGTGCCAGCAGCTTGGAACCGGTTTCACCCCTCCACTTT
CASSLEPVSPLHF
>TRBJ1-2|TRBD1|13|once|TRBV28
TGTGCCAGCAGTTTAGAGGACAGGGTTGGCTACACCTTC
CASSLEDRVGYTF